This is a list of T cell receptor beta chains from one sample in a study of shared clonotypes between healthy human individuals. TCRdb's table, derived via immunoSEQ multiplex PCR, lists solely in-frame clones and lacks some. The sample holds 2 million to 2.5 million clones, roughly 92% seen once. The material sequenced was naive CD4+ T cells from PBMCs. These receptors were taken from a man between 18 and 35 years old in good health. Some clones in this sample may be carry-over from other donors' samples. The CDR3 runs from the conserved cysteine through the conserved F or W. The D gene is left open where the match is weak. Not all rows give a size; the values are once, few, many and, for expanded clones, a class.

>NA|NA|TRBJ2-3|TRBV5-1
CASSPRPGSTDTQYF
TGCGCCAGCAGCCCGAGACCAGGGTCTACAGATACGCAGTATTTT
>NA|TRBD2|TRBJ2-1|TRBV10-1
CASSDPRGAGNEQFF
TGCGCCAGCAGCGACCCGCGGGGGGCAGGGAATGAGCAGTTCTTC
>NA|TRBD1|TRBJ2-1|TRBV7-7
CASSPGTGAYNEQFF
TGTGCCAGCAGCCCCGGGACAGGGGCCTACAATGAGCAGTTCTTC
>NA|NA|TRBJ2-5|TRBV28
CASREAGGKETQYF
TGTGCCAGCAGAGAGGCGGGCGGGAAAGAGACCCAGTACTTC
>NA|TRBD1|TRBJ1-2|TRBV18
CASSPTGTYGYTF
TGTGCCAGCTCACCGACAGGGACCTATGGCTACACCTTC
>NA|TRBD1|TRBJ2-3|TRBV11-3
CASSSPGQGGTDTQYF
TGTGCCAGCAGCTCACCGGGACAGGGAGGCACAGATACGCAGTATTTT
>NA|NA|TRBJ1-2|TRBV19
CASSPQKTVPNYGYTF
TGTGCCAGTAGCCCCCAAAAGACAGTCCCTAACTATGGCTACACCTTC
>NA|NA|TRBJ2-7|TRBV19
CASSIGGLKTGWVYEQYF
TGTGCCAGTAGTATAGGAGGCCTGAAGACAGGATGGGTCTACGAGCAGTACTTC
>once|TRBD1|TRBJ2-7|TRBV6-1
CASKGAVTTSHEQYF
TGTGCCAGCAAGGGGGCCGTGACCACCTCCCACGAGCAGTACTTC
>NA|NA|TRBJ2-5|TRBV11-2
CASSFRLSGQETQYF
TGTGCCAGCAGCTTTAGGCTTTCGGGCCAAGAGACCCAGTACTTC
>NA|TRBD1|TRBJ2-2|TRBV11-1
CASSSQGFHGELFF
TGTGCCAGCAGCTCACAGGGGTTTCACGGGGAGCTGTTTTTT
>once|NA|TRBJ1-2|TRBV6-5
CASRASAWTNYGYTF
TGTGCCAGCAGAGCTTCGGCGTGGACTAACTATGGCTACACCTTC
>NA|NA|TRBJ2-5|TRBV9
CASSVGGGEWETQYF
TGTGCCAGCAGCGTAGGAGGGGGGGAATGGGAGACCCAGTACTTC
>NA|NA|TRBJ1-2|TRBV5-5
CASSLSRILYGYTF
TGTGCCAGCAGCTTGTCGAGAATCCTCTATGGCTACACCTTC
>NA|NA|TRBJ1-2|TRBV28
CASSLALNYGYTF
TGTGCCAGCAGTTTGGCCCTGAACTATGGCTACACCTTC
>NA|NA|TRBJ2-7|TRBV2
CASSPETPYEQYF
TGTGCCAGCAGTCCCGAAACTCCCTACGAGCAGTACTTC
>NA|NA|TRBJ2-7|TRBV20-1
CSAEPSYEQYF
TGCAGTGCAGAACCCAGTTACGAGCAGTACTTC
>NA|TRBD1|TRBJ1-3|TRBV10-3
CATTSDREGNTIYF
TGTGCCACCACCTCAGACAGGGAAGGAAACACCATATATTTT
>NA|NA|TRBJ1-4|TRBV30
CAWSGRGTSEKLFF
TGTGCCTGGAGCGGCCGGGGGACTAGTGAAAAACTGTTTTTT
>NA|TRBD1|TRBJ2-7|TRBV2
CASSVTGTGANEQYF
TGTGCCAGCAGTGTCACCGGGACAGGGGCTAACGAGCAGTACTTC
>NA|TRBD1|TRBJ1-3|TRBV19
CASSIFGQGPGNTIYF
TGTGCCAGTAGTATATTCGGACAGGGACCTGGAAACACCATATATTTT
>NA|NA|TRBJ1-2|TRBV27
CASSFGRHYGYTF
TGTGCCAGCAGTTTCGGCAGACACTATGGCTACACCTTC
>NA|NA|TRBJ2-3|TRBV6-1
CASSDRGRRTDTQYF
TGTGCCAGCAGCGACCGGGGTAGGAGGACAGATACGCAGTATTTT
>NA|NA|TRBJ1-4|TRBV7-9
CASSFGRSWDEKLFF
TGTGCCAGCAGCTTCGGACGGAGCTGGGATGAAAAACTGTTTTTT
>NA|TRBD1|TRBJ1-2|TRBV19
CASSIDATYRGDDYGYTF
TGTGCCAGTAGTATAGACGCAACTTACAGGGGAGATGACTATGGCTACACCTTC
>NA|TRBD2|TRBJ2-7|TRBV28
CASSPSIAGAYEQYF
TGTGCCAGCAGTCCCTCTATAGCGGGAGCCTACGAGCAGTACTTC
>NA|NA|TRBJ1-1|TRBV7-2
CASSPQGAGRAFF
TGTGCCAGCAGCCCGCAAGGGGCAGGGAGAGCTTTCTTT
>NA|TRBD2|TRBJ2-3|TRBV27
CASSQSMSGRRTDTQYF
TGTGCCAGCAGCCAATCTATGAGCGGGAGACGCACAGATACGCAGTATTTT
>NA|TRBD2|TRBJ2-3|TRBV7-3
CASSYVAGAQYF
TGTGCCAGCAGCTATGTAGCGGGAGCCCAGTATTTT
>once|NA|TRBJ1-3|TRBV5-4
CASSFSSGSGNTIYF
TGTGCCAGCAGCTTTTCAAGCGGCTCTGGAAACACCATATATTTT
>NA|TRBD2|TRBJ2-7|TRBV6-5
CASRWTSGRVHEQYF
TGTGCCAGCAGATGGACTAGCGGGAGGGTCCACGAGCAGTACTTC
>few|TRBD1|TRBJ1-1|TRBV28
CASSLVGRGLGNTEAFF
TGTGCCAGCAGTTTAGTGGGCAGGGGGCTTGGGAACACTGAAGCTTTCTTT
>few|TRBD2|TRBJ2-1|TRBV11-2
CASSLATSRLQEQFF
TGTGCCAGCAGCTTAGCGACTAGCAGGCTCCAAGAGCAGTTCTTC